This T cell receptor gamma chain was documented in a study of γδ T cells in repeated Plasmodium falciparum infection. This clone is labeled as medium-sized. Other DNA sequences within the sample encode an identical CDR3. TCRdb re-called clones from the multiplex PCR reads via CATT. The table records 25,000 to 35,000 gamma-chain clones, over 1.3% of them present only once. The sequenced sample was gamma-delta T cells from blood. This TCR was recovered from a pool of human donors (malaria-infected and uninfected, not separated).

The CDR3 loop is CALWEVGELGKKIKVF. CDR3 DNA sequence: TGTGCCTTGTGGGAGGTGGGTGAGTTGGGCAAAAAAATCAAGGTATTT. The genes are TRGV9 and TRGJP. The CDR3 contains 16 residues. Germline V lookup: CDR1 GITISATS, CDR2 ISYDGTV (reference sequence). The V and J ends lost 0 bases and 7 bases, in that order; junction bases with no gene match: 3.